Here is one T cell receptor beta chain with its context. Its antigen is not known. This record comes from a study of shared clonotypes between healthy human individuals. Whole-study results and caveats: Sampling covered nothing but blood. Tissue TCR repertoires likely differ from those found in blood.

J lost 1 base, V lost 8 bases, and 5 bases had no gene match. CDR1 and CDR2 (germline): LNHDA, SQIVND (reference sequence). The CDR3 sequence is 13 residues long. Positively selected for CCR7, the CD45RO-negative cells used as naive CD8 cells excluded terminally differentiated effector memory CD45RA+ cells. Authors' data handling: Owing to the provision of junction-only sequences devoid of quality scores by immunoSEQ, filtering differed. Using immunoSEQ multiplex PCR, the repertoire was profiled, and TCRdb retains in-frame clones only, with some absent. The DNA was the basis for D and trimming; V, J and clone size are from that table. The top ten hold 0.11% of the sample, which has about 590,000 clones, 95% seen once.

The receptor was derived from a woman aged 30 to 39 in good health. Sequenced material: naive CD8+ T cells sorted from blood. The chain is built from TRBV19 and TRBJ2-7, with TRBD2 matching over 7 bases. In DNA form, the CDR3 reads TGTGCCAGTCAGGAAGCGGGGTCCTACGAGCAGTACTTC. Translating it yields CASQEAGSYEQYF.